This TCR beta chain is from a study of blood T cells in healthy people across ages. This clonotype turned up a few times. Antigen unknown. Study conclusions and caveats: Roughly linear age-related decline in beta diversity appeared, significant by age approximately 43. Higher diversity, along with more naive CD4+ cells, distinguished long-lived donors from aged donors.

Alongside a J-beta primer mix, a sample-barcoded 5' primer served in a second PCR lasting about 7 to 11 cycles. Each cDNA molecule carried a tag from a template-switch adaptor that contained 12 random nucleotides. MiXCR, run by TCRdb on the 5' RACE reads, gives a single entry per CDR3 protein. In the table there are 540,000 or so distinct CDR3 sequences, 25% to 30% of which are singletons. The V end lost 7 bases, the J end lost 7 bases, and 13 bases lay between the germline ends. CDR1 and CDR2 from the germline V gene are MNHNS and SASEGT. The CDR3 loop spans 13 amino acids. The chain carries TRBV6-1 and TRBJ1-4; tentatively, D is TRBD1 (5 bases). This TCR derives from a woman in her seventies in good health. Specimen: blood. CDR3 loop: CASTRGAGEKLFF. The CDR3 DNA sequence: TGTGCCAGCACCCGTGGGGCGGGTGAAAAACTGTTTTTT.